This T cell receptor beta chain was captured in a study of T cell repertoires and Cas9 in healthy adults. As for the study in general: Characterization of SpCas9-reactive CD4 and CD8 T cells covered multi-effector potency, cytotoxicity and lineage.

TCRdb's copy holds only in-frame clones and misses some; the assay was immunoSEQ multiplex PCR. The table shows 13,000 to 15,000 clones, with approximately 89% occurring only once. The ends were cut back, 0 bases at V and 5 bases at J, with 22 bases in the middle. CDR3 length equals 18 residues. The germline CDR1 and CDR2 sequences are LGHNA and YSLEER. Remarks on this clone: The antigen remains undetermined.

General study results and limits: SpCas9-reactive regulatory T cells reportedly mitigated SpCas9-reactive effector T cells in vitro.

The receptor comes from a human donor in good health. The rearrangement links TRBV4-3 to TRBJ1-1; D is unclear. The sample was Tregs (CD4+, CD25+, CD127-, CD137-, CD154-) from PBMCs; culture status not recorded. CDR3 coding DNA: TGCGCCAGCAGCCAAGAAATCCCCTCCGGATCCTTTAGGACTGAAGCTTTCTTT. Its protein is CASSQEIPSGSFRTEAFF.